One and the same sample provided the 8 T cell receptor beta chains below, sequenced in a study of T-cell reconstitution after alpha-beta-depleted transplantation in children. Unique molecular identifiers featured in how the TCRbeta library was prepared. TCRdb independently ran MiXCR on the PCR reads; one entry per CDR3 protein. This sample carries 700,000 to 950,000 distinct CDR3 sequences, roughly 15% of them seen once, and the ten largest clones take approximately 5%. The specimen was PBMCs, mostly from graft donor cells, collected 360 days after TCRalphabeta/CD19-depleted stem cell transplant. The receptors derive from a male patient younger than 18 who had a stem cell transplant for acute lymphoblastic leukemia, so the T cells may come from the graft donor.

A few counts support this clonotype. The rearrangement links TRBV4-1 to TRBJ2-3; the match to TRBD2 covers 9 bases. Germline values: CDR1 MGHRA, CDR2 YSYEKL. The CDR3 has 16 amino acids. The V and J ends lost 0 bases and 12 bases, in that order; junction bases with no gene match: 13. The CDR3 loop is CASSQDPVGLAGSQYF. Here the CDR3 DNA reads TGCGCCAGCAGCCAAGATCCTGTTGGGCTAGCGGGGAGTCAGTATTTT.

This clonotype was counted between two and nine times. The rearrangement links TRBV9 to TRBJ2-7; tentatively, D is TRBD1 (6 bases). V lost 0 bases to trimming and J lost 4 bases, with 14 bases between them. Germline assignment: CDR1 SGDLS and CDR2 YYNGEE. The CDR3 has 15 residues. The CDR3 DNA sequence: TGTGCCAGCAGCGTAGAAGGGGGAGCGGTATACGAGCAGTACTTC. Its protein is CASSVEGGAVYEQYF.

The genes are TRBV9 and TRBJ2-2; the match to TRBD2 covers 13 bases. Germline CDR1 reads SGDLS; CDR2 reads YYNGEE. The CDR3 is 16 amino acids. With 4 bases clipped from V and 6 bases from J, the junction kept 6 bases outside the gene matches. CDR3 in DNA: TGTGCCAGCAGCCAGAGACTAGCGGGAGGATCCGGGGAGCTGTTTTTT. This codes for CASSQRLAGGSGELFF. Variable domain in full (rest from reference TRBV9 and TRBJ2-2): DSGVTQTPKHLITATGQRVTLRCSPRSGDLSVYWYQQSLDQGLQFLIQYYNGEERAKGNILERFSAQQFPDLHSELNLSSLELGDSALYFCASSQRLAGGSGELFFGEGSRLTVL.

The chain is built from TRBV4-1 and TRBJ2-1; 8 bases are a match to TRBD2. This CDR3 has 17 amino acids. V was pared by 2 bases and J by 2 bases, with 8 bases of the junction left unmatched. From germline, CDR1 is MGHRA and CDR2 YSYEKL. CDR3 sequence (DNA): TGCGCCAGCAGCCAACCAACTAGCGGAGCTCCCTACAATGAGCAGTTCTTC. Translation gives CASSQPTSGAPYNEQFF.

The rearrangement uses TRBV4-1 and TRBJ2-3; D perhaps matches TRBD2 (5 bases). The V gene's germline CDR1 is MGHRA and CDR2 YSYEKL. Between the trimmed V and J ends, which lost 1 base and 0 bases, there was a span of 14 bases. The CDR3 is made up of 17 amino acids. DNA of the CDR3: TGCGCCAGCAGCCAAGGGCGGGCAGGAGTTAGCACAGATACGCAGTATTTT. This codes for CASSQGRAGVSTDTQYF.

This clonotype occurred a few times. The gene calls are TRBV2 and TRBJ2-5; possible D gene TRBD2, 6 bases. The CDR3 is 14 residues long. Trimming shortened V by 11 bases and J by 5 bases, and 21 bases separated the two germline ends. In germline, CDR1 is SNHLY, CDR2 FYNNEI. In DNA form, the CDR3 reads TGTGCCGGATCTCGGATGGGAGCGGGTGAGACCCAGTACTTC. This gives the protein CAGSRMGAGETQYF. Full variable domain (rest looked up from reference TRBV2 and TRBJ2-5): EPEVTQTPSHQVTQMGQEVILRCVPISNHLYFYWYRQILGQKVEFLVSFYNNEISEKSEIFDDQFSVERPDGSNFTLKIRSTKLEDSAMYFCAGSRMGAGETQYFGPGTRLLVL.

This clonotype showed up just a few times. The rearrangement joins TRBV9 to TRBJ2-3, with 7 bases lining up with TRBD2. V lost 2 bases and J lost 4; bases outside the gene matches: 10. The germline V gene has CDR1 SGDLS and CDR2 YYNGEE. CDR3 length equals 16 residues. CDR3 coding DNA: TGTGCCAGCAGCGTTGTGGGGGGACTATCCCCAGATACGCAGTATTTT. Encoded protein: CASSVVGGLSPDTQYF.

This clonotype was picked up a small number of times. The genes are TRBV5-1 and TRBJ2-1; D unclear. This CDR3 is 13 amino acids long. Germline V lookup: CDR1 SGHRS, CDR2 YFSETQ. V was pared by 1 base and J by 7 bases, with 9 bases between. CDR3 sequence: CASSLSLRNEQFF. The CDR3 DNA follows: TGCGCCAGCAGCTTGTCGCTGCGGAATGAGCAGTTCTTC. Supplemented by reference TRBV5-1 and TRBJ2-1, the full variable domain reads KAGVTQTPRYLIKTRGQQVTLSCSPISGHRSVSWYQQTPGQGLQFLFEYFSETQRNKGNFPGRFSGRQFSNSRSEMNVSTLELGDSALYLCASSLSLRNEQFFGPGTRLTVL.